These 27 T cell receptor beta chains were all obtained from the same sample, sequenced in a study of cytomegalovirus exposure and HLA in healthy donors. Clones were sequenced by immunoSEQ multiplex PCR, and TCRdb holds only the in-frame ones, with some missing. This sample carries approximately 100,000 clones, about 90% of them seen once, and the ten largest clones take about 5.7%. The sequenced sample was PBMCs. These receptors all stem from a man younger than 35 in good health and CMV-seropositive.

The V gene is TRBV11-3, the J gene TRBJ1-1; D might be TRBD1 (6 bases). V dropped 5 bases and J dropped 4 bases, with 11 bases sitting between them. CDR1 is SGHNT, CDR2 YENEEA, per germline. The CDR3 has 13 amino acids. The CDR3 region is CASSNRVGTEAFF. Here the CDR3 DNA reads TGTGCCAGCAGCAACAGGGTTGGCACTGAAGCTTTCTTT.

This clone was counted a single time. The V and J genes are TRBV5-1 and TRBJ2-7; tentatively, D is TRBD1 (5 bases). The CDR3 has 14 amino acids. The V gene's germline CDR1 is SGHRS and CDR2 YFSETQ. Trimming pared 2 bases from V and 2 bases from J, leaving 11 bases between. CDR3 in DNA: TGCGCCAGCAGCTTATCACTCAGGGCCTACGAGCAGTACTTC. Translated: CASSLSLRAYEQYF.

The gene calls are TRBV5-1 and TRBJ2-3, with 12 bases matching TRBD2. Trimming removed 4 bases from V and 4 bases from J; junction bases left unmatched: 7. The CDR3 consists of 16 residues. CDR1 is SGHRS and CDR2 is YFSETQ in the germline V gene. As DNA, the CDR3 is TGCGCCAGCAGCCCGAACCTAGCGGGGGGGCCAGATACGCAGTATTTT. Encoded protein: CASSPNLAGGPDTQYF.

This clone was counted a single time. The rearrangement links TRBV14 to TRBJ2-5, with D tentatively TRBD2 (7 bases). The ends were cut back, 4 bases at V and 5 bases at J, with 14 bases in the middle. Germline V lookup: CDR1 SGHDN, CDR2 FVKESK. The CDR3 contains 14 residues. The CDR3 loop reads CASSPVRGQETQYF. Written as DNA, the CDR3 is TGTGCCAGCAGCCCCGTGCGGGGGCAGGAGACCCAGTACTTC.

The chain is built from TRBV5-6 and TRBJ1-2; no definite D call. V was clipped by 0 bases and J by 5 bases, with 14 bases between them. CDR3 length: 15 amino acids. CDR1 and CDR2 (germline): SGHDT, YYEEEE. The CDR3 reads CASSLDLGEAYGYTF. The CDR3 DNA reads as TGTGCCAGCAGCTTGGATCTCGGGGAGGCGTATGGCTACACCTTC.

The V and J genes are TRBV5-6 and TRBJ2-3, with D perhaps TRBD1 (6 bases). The CDR3 covers 14 residues. Per germline, CDR1 SGHDT and CDR2 YYEEEE. V was pared by 4 bases and J by 1 base, with 10 bases between. In nucleotides, the CDR3 is TGTGCCAGCAGCCGGGACATTGGCACAGATACGCAGTATTTT. Protein sequence: CASSRDIGTDTQYF.

J is TRBJ2-7 and V is TRBV27; 10 bases are a match to TRBD2. Germline V lookup: CDR1 MNHEY, CDR2 SMNVEV (reference sequence). V lost 2 bases to trimming and J lost 4 bases; unmatched junction nucleotides: 8. This CDR3 has 16 amino acids. The chain's CDR3 is CASSLRGLAETYEQYF. CDR3 nucleotides: TGTGCCAGCAGTTTACGCGGACTAGCGGAGACATACGAGCAGTACTTC.

CDR3 residues: CASSFAGGGLTDTQYF. The CDR3 DNA reads as TGTGCCAGCAGCTTTGCTGGCGGGGGCCTAACAGATACGCAGTATTTT. This rearrangement joins TRBV5-8 to TRBJ2-3, with TRBD2 as a possible D gene (7 bases). This CDR3 has 16 residues. Per germline, CDR1 SGHTS and CDR2 YDEGEE. Trimming shortened V by 2 bases and J by 3 bases, and 16 bases separated the two germline ends.

The chain carries TRBV7-3 and TRBJ2-1, with D hard to call. Trimming cost V 0 bases and J 9 bases, with 6 bases left between them. The CDR3 consists of 12 residues. Germline CDR1 is SGHTA and CDR2 is FQGTGA. The CDR3 DNA is TGTGCCAGCAGCTTAACATCGGGTGAGCAGTTCTTC. Translated, it gives CASSLTSGEQFF.

This clone showed up just a few times. V gene TRBV7-6 combines with J gene TRBJ1-5; D uncertain. Trimming stripped 1 base from V and 7 bases from J, with 11 bases between. CDR3 size: 14 residues. Per germline, CDR1 SGHVS and CDR2 FNYEAQ. CDR3 in DNA: TGTGCCAGCAGCTTAGGATCCGGGTTCCAGCCCCAGCATTTT. Amino acid sequence: CASSLGSGFQPQHF.

A few counts support this clone. The chain has TRBV18 and TRBJ2-7, with TRBD1 as a possible D gene (6 bases). Trimming stripped 5 bases from V and 2 bases from J, with 13 bases between. Per the germline V gene, CDR1 is KGHSH and CDR2 is LQKENI. This CDR3 contains 14 residues. This chain's CDR3 is CASSSQGQAYEQYF. The CDR3 DNA follows: TGTGCCAGCTCAAGCCAGGGGCAAGCCTACGAGCAGTACTTC.

This clone was observed a few times. V usage is TRBV10-1 and J usage is TRBJ2-7, with 11 bases that match TRBD2. Germline-derived CDR1 and CDR2 are WNHNN and SYGVQD (reference sequence). V gave up 6 bases and J gave up 6 bases; unmatched junction bases: 4. The CDR3 has 13 amino acids. CDR3 amino acids: CASRDSGRVEQYF. CDR3 coding DNA: TGCGCCAGCAGGGATAGCGGGAGGGTCGAGCAGTACTTC.

The genes are TRBV18 and TRBJ1-2, with TRBD1 matching 10 bases. From germline, CDR1 is KGHSH and CDR2 LQKENI. This CDR3 contains 15 residues. With V trimmed by 3 bases and J by 2 bases, 3 bases remained unmatched. The CDR3 sequence is CASSPAGQGNYGYTF. As DNA, the CDR3 is TGTGCCAGCTCACCCGCGGGACAGGGGAACTATGGCTACACCTTC. Looking up the rest from reference TRBV18 and TRBJ1-2 gives the full variable domain: NAGVMQNPRHLVRRRGQEARLRCSPMKGHSHVYWYRQLPEEGLKFMVYLQKENIIDESGMPKERFSAEFPKEGPSILRIQQVVRGDSAAYFCASSPAGQGNYGYTFGSGTRLTVV.

The chain uses TRBV19 and TRBJ2-7; 8 nucleotides match TRBD1. Germline trimming cut 3 bases from V and 2 bases from J; bases unmatched to any gene: 6. CDR3 length: 15 residues. Germline-derived CDR1 and CDR2 are LNHDA and SQIVND (reference sequence). CDR3 nucleotide sequence: TGTGCCAGTAGTATGGGGACAGGTTACCCCTACGAGCAGTACTTC. Protein sequence: CASSMGTGYPYEQYF.

The V and J genes are TRBV7-3 and TRBJ2-3; the D is unclear. Trimming took 2 bases from V and 4 from J, leaving 13 bases between them. Germline V gene data show CDR1 as SGHTA and CDR2 as FQGTGA. This CDR3 comprises 15 residues. CDR3 bases: TGTGCCAGCAGCTTAGGTTACGCGCAGGCAGATACGCAGTATTTT. Amino acid sequence: CASSLGYAQADTQYF.

CDR3 sequence: CASSVGAENTEAFF. Written as DNA, the CDR3 is TGTGCCAGCAGCGTCGGAGCCGAAAACACTGAAGCTTTCTTT. This rearrangement joins TRBV9 to TRBJ1-1; D is unclear. The V and J ends lost 2 bases and 2 bases respectively, with 10 bases between them. This CDR3 is built from 14 residues. CDR1 is SGDLS, CDR2 YYNGEE, per germline. The variable domain in full, completed from reference TRBV9 and TRBJ1-1, reads DSGVTQTPKHLITATGQRVTLRCSPRSGDLSVYWYQQSLDQGLQFLIQYYNGEERAKGNILERFSAQQFPDLHSELNLSSLELGDSALYFCASSVGAENTEAFFGQGTRLTVV.

The CDR3 loop reads CASSQDARFNSPLHF. The CDR3 region has the DNA TGCGCCAGCAGCCAAGACGCCAGATTTAATTCACCCCTCCACTTT. The rearrangement joins TRBV4-3 to TRBJ1-6; D gene uncertain. The CDR3 loop spans 15 amino acids. The V end lost 0 bases, the J end lost 6 bases, and 9 bases lay between the germline ends. CDR1 and CDR2 (germline): LGHNA, YSLEER.

CDR3: CASSTPGTGETEAFF. The CDR3 DNA follows: TGTGCCAGCAGTACTCCCGGGACAGGGGAAACTGAAGCTTTCTTT. This rearrangement joins TRBV28 to TRBJ1-1, with 10 bases that match TRBD1. V shed 5 bases and J 5 bases; nucleotides not matched to a gene: 8. This CDR3 contains 15 residues. The V gene's germline CDR1 is MDHEN and CDR2 SYDVKM.

The sample holds one count of this clone. The chain joins TRBV2 to TRBJ2-2, with TRBD2 as a possible D gene (6 bases). Between the trimmed V and J ends, which lost 5 bases and 6 bases, there was a span of 10 bases. CDR1 and CDR2 from the germline V gene are SNHLY and FYNNEI. The CDR3 totals 13 residues. The CDR3 sequence: CASSPTRAGELFF. CDR3 bases: TGTGCCAGCAGTCCGACTAGGGCCGGGGAGCTGTTTTTT.

The rearrangement uses TRBV7-9 and TRBJ1-2; TRBD1 matches 7 bases. This CDR3 comprises 12 residues. Trimming took 4 bases from V and 4 from J; bases not matched to a gene: 0. Looked up from germline, CDR1 is SEHNR and CDR2 is FQNEAQ (reference sequence). CDR3 coding DNA: TGTGCCAGCAGCTGGGACAGCTATGGCTACACCTTC. It translates to CASSWDSYGYTF.

The V and J genes are TRBV5-1 and TRBJ1-2, with D tentatively TRBD1 (6 bases). Germline-derived CDR1 and CDR2 are SGHRS and YFSETQ. V shed 4 bases and J shed 3 bases, with 16 bases lying between them. The CDR3 totals 15 residues. The CDR3 nucleotides are TGCGCCAGCAGCCCTGAGACAGGAATCGACTATGGCTACACCTTC. It encodes CASSPETGIDYGYTF. Together with reference TRBV5-1 and TRBJ1-2, the CDR3 gives the full variable domain: KAGVTQTPRYLIKTRGQQVTLSCSPISGHRSVSWYQQTPGQGLQFLFEYFSETQRNKGNFPGRFSGRQFSNSRSEMNVSTLELGDSALYLCASSPETGIDYGYTFGSGTRLTVV.

This clone was picked up one time. V usage is TRBV21-1 and J usage is TRBJ1-2. TRBV21-1 is a documented pseudogene. The CDR3 extends over 20 amino acids. This chain's CDR3 is CASSKGERWLREGVKYGYTF. Here the CDR3 DNA reads TGTGCCAGCAGCAAAGGGGAGAGATGGCTTCGGGAGGGGGTCAAATATGGCTACACCTTC.

The chain joins TRBV5-1 to TRBJ2-6; D remains unclear. Trimming shortened V by 0 bases and J by 0 bases, and 7 bases separated the two germline ends. The CDR3 runs to 16 residues. CDR1 is SGHRS and CDR2 is YFSETQ in the germline V gene. The CDR3 is CASSLATGSGANVLTF. The CDR3 coding sequence is TGCGCCAGCAGCTTGGCCACGGGCTCTGGGGCCAACGTCCTGACTTTC.

J is TRBJ2-1 and V is TRBV4-3; D remains unclear. Trimming took off 2 bases at V and 3 bases at J, with 11 bases between the two ends. The germline V gene has CDR1 LGHNA and CDR2 YSLEER. The CDR3 runs 15 residues. The CDR3 reads CASSQTGGFYNEQFF. DNA for the CDR3: TGCGCCAGCAGCCAAACTGGCGGTTTCTACAATGAGCAGTTCTTC.

The chain combines TRBV6-4 with TRBJ2-2; no reliable D call. Germline V gene sequence: CDR1 MRHNA, CDR2 SNTAGT. There are 14 residues in the CDR3. The V end lost 2 bases, the J end lost 0 bases, and 4 bases lay between the germline ends. The CDR3 spells CASSDSSNTGELFF. CDR3 nucleotide sequence: TGTGCCAGCAGTGACAGCTCGAACACCGGGGAGCTGTTTTTT.

The chain employs TRBV6-1 and TRBJ1-1; D perhaps matches TRBD1 (5 bases). V gave up 7 bases and J gave up 1 base, with 13 bases separating them. Per the germline V gene, CDR1 is MNHNS and CDR2 is SASEGT. The CDR3 sequence is 14 residues long. The CDR3 nucleotides are TGTGCCAGCACCCAGGGTTGGGGGAACACTGAAGCTTTCTTT. Residues: CASTQGWGNTEAFF.

This rearrangement joins TRBV5-1 to TRBJ1-2; tentatively, D is TRBD1 (5 bases). Trimming left V 2 bases short and J 6 bases short, with 14 bases between. This CDR3 region has 14 residues. Germline-derived CDR1 and CDR2 are SGHRS and YFSETQ. The CDR3 here is CASSFTTVRDGYTF. The CDR3 region has the DNA TGCGCCAGCAGCTTTACGACGGTCAGGGATGGCTACACCTTC.